This T cell receptor beta chain was profiled in a study of T-cell reconstitution after alpha-beta-depleted transplantation in children. Findings and limits, study-wide: A year had passed since transplant, and T-cell counts and diversity by then came mostly from newly produced T cells. Some patients owed their high day-60 TCRbeta diversity to surviving recipient T cells and thymic progenitors.

Notes on this clonotype: Its target is not known.

Germline loops: CDR1 DFQATT, CDR2 SNEGSKA (reference sequence). J lost 2 bases, V lost 5 bases, and 7 bases had no gene match. CDR3 length: 14 residues. As it was prepared, the TCRbeta library received unique molecular identifiers. Using its own MiXCR run on the PCR reads, TCRdb lists one record per CDR3 protein. The sample contains 500,000 to 650,000 distinct CDR3 sequences, approximately 10% of which appear only once. The TCR comes from a female patient aged 2-9 years who had a stem cell transplant for aplastic anemia, so the T cells may come from the graft donor. V and J are TRBV20-1 and TRBJ1-1; 8 bases agree with TRBD1. This sample comprised PBMCs, mostly from graft donor cells, obtained 180 days after TCRalphabeta/CD19-depleted stem cell transplant. The CDR3 DNA follows: TGCAGTGCTCTGCGGGACAGGAGTAACACTGAAGCTTTCTTT. It translates to CSALRDRSNTEAFF.